A single sample gave rise to the 5 T cell receptor beta chains below, sequenced in a study of CD8+CD57+ T cells in acquired aplastic anemia. CDR3 and TCR beta VDJ profiling relied on genomic DNA as the template. One entry per CDR3 protein, called by TCRdb with MiXCR from the reads. The sample carries hundreds of thousands of distinct CDR3 sequences, roughly 64% recorded once. Sequenced material: sorted CD4+, CD8+, or CD8+CD57+ T cells (not recorded which) from PBMCs. The receptors shown here come from a human donor in good health, serving as a control.

CDR3 region: CASSQGDSKFYGYTF. In DNA, the CDR3 is TGCGCCAGCAGCCAGGGGGACAGTAAATTCTATGGCTACACCTTC. The chain has TRBV4-1 and TRBJ1-2, with 7 nucleotides matching TRBD1. Germline CDR1 reads MGHRA; CDR2 reads YSYEKL. Trimming at V came to 3 bases and at J to 4 bases, leaving 8 bases not matched to a gene. The CDR3 is 15 amino acids.

J is TRBJ2-1 and V is TRBV5-1; D might be TRBD1 (6 bases). The germline CDR1 and CDR2 sequences are SGHRS and YFSETQ. V lost 5 bases and J 4 bases, leaving 16 bases between the germline ends. The CDR3 has 15 residues. The CDR3 region has the DNA TGCGCCAGCAGGCAGACAGGTGGAATTTACAATGAGCAGTTCTTC. Translation gives CASRQTGGIYNEQFF.

The chain employs TRBV19 and TRBJ1-1; 7 nucleotides line up with TRBD1. CDR1 and CDR2 (germline): LNHDA, SQIVND (reference sequence). This CDR3 has 13 amino acids. The J segment lost 6 bases and the V segment lost 10 bases, leaving 11 bases of the junction unmatched. CDR3 region: CATSSTGRAEAFF. DNA of the CDR3: TGTGCCACTTCCTCGACAGGGCGAGCTGAAGCTTTCTTT.

The genes are TRBV10-1 and TRBJ2-5; D not certain. Germline lookup yields CDR1 WNHNN and CDR2 SYGVQD (reference sequence). The CDR3 sequence is 10 residues long. V was shortened by 7 bases and J by 5 bases, with 5 bases between the two germline ends. This chain's CDR3 is CASNAETQYF. The CDR3 DNA follows: TGCGCCAGCAATGCGGAGACCCAGTACTTC.

V usage is TRBV5-1 and J usage is TRBJ1-1, with unresolved D. The length of the CDR3 is 13 residues. Germline V gives CDR1 SGHRS, CDR2 YFSETQ. The ends were cut back, 5 bases at V and 1 base at J, with 9 bases in the middle. CDR3 in DNA: TGCGCCAGCAGATCAGACGGGAACACTGAAGCTTTCTTT. This encodes CASRSDGNTEAFF.